This entry lists 20 T cell receptor beta chains sequenced from one sample in a study of cytomegalovirus exposure and HLA in healthy donors. Researchers ran the PCR with 60 Vbeta and 13 Jbeta primers. TCRdb keeps only in-frame clones here, not all; method: immunoSEQ multiplex PCR. The sample has approximately 100,000 clones, 60% to 80% seen once. Material for sequencing was PBMCs. The receptors were gathered from a human donor in good health.

The rearrangement joins TRBV14 to TRBJ1-6; D is possibly TRBD1 (5 bases). The CDR3 extends over 15 amino acids. From germline, CDR1 is SGHDN and CDR2 FVKESK. Trimming cost V 2 bases and J 6 bases, with 11 bases left between them. The CDR3 DNA reads TGTGCCAGCAGCCAATTGAGCAGGGCTAATTCACCCCTCCACTTT. Its translation is CASSQLSRANSPLHF.

The J gene is TRBJ2-7, the V gene TRBV30; D possibly corresponds to TRBD2 (5 bases). With 3 bases removed from V and 3 bases from J, the gap between germline ends came to 21 bases. This CDR3 has 16 residues. Germline V lookup: CDR1 GTSNPN, CDR2 SVGIG (reference sequence). DNA of the CDR3: TGTGCCTGGAGCCTACTTGAGGGCGCTTTTGGCTACGAGCAGTACTTC. It yields the protein CAWSLLEGAFGYEQYF.

This clone is a singleton in its sample. The chain is built from TRBV7-6 and TRBJ2-1, with D perhaps TRBD2 (7 bases). The CDR3 has 17 amino acids. Trimming pared 1 base from V and 0 bases from J, leaving 13 bases between. CDR1 and CDR2 from the germline V gene are SGHVS and FNYEAQ. CDR3 region: CASSLGGGGSSYNEQFF. The CDR3 DNA is TGTGCCAGCAGCTTAGGGGGAGGGGGTAGCTCCTACAATGAGCAGTTCTTC.

The CDR3 region is CASSLTSGSTDTQYF. The CDR3 nucleotides are TGCGCCAGCAGCTTGACTAGCGGGAGCACAGATACGCAGTATTTT. This chain links TRBV5-1 with TRBJ2-3; 9 positions match TRBD2. The germline CDR1 and CDR2 sequences are SGHRS and YFSETQ. V lost 1 base to trimming and J lost 0 bases; unmatched junction nucleotides: 0. The CDR3 contains 15 residues.

The chain recombines TRBV7-8 with TRBJ2-5; 11 positions match TRBD1. The CDR3 has 16 residues. Germline V CDR1 and CDR2: SGHVS, FQNEAQ. J was trimmed by 2 bases and V by 3 bases; bases with no gene match: 5. Here the CDR3 DNA reads TGTGCCAGCAGCTTTGTGGGGACAGGGGGGCAAGAGACCCAGTACTTC. Its translation: CASSFVGTGGQETQYF.

The J gene is TRBJ1-1, the V gene TRBV2; D is ambiguous. Germline values: CDR1 SNHLY, CDR2 FYNNEI. Trimming removed 5 bases at V and 1 base at J, with 11 bases between. CDR3 length equals 14 residues. Here the CDR3 reads CASSSRPGNTEAFF. Here the CDR3 DNA reads TGTGCCAGCAGTTCGAGGCCGGGGAACACTGAAGCTTTCTTT.

In this sample, this clone turned up once. The rearrangement joins TRBV6-5 to TRBJ2-5; D possibly corresponds to TRBD2 (6 bases). CDR1 and CDR2 from the germline V gene are MNHEY and SVGAGI. With 2 bases removed from V and 5 bases from J, the gap between germline ends came to 18 bases. CDR3 length: 16 residues. The CDR3 sequence: CASSYGKGRERETQYF. The CDR3, as DNA: TGTGCCAGCAGTTACGGAAAGGGTCGGGAGAGGGAGACCCAGTACTTC.

CDR3 sequence reads: CASSVRLAGVGEQYF. Here the CDR3 DNA reads TGTGCCAGCAGTGTTCGGCTAGCGGGAGTCGGCGAGCAGTACTTC. V is TRBV2 and J is TRBJ2-7; the match to TRBD2 covers 10 bases. There are 15 residues in the CDR3. J was trimmed by 6 bases and V by 4 bases; bases with no gene match: 9. Germline CDR1 and CDR2: SNHLY and FYNNEI.

The chain is built from TRBV15 and TRBJ2-4; TRBD1 aligns across 12 bases. There are 18 residues in the CDR3. The V segment lost 0 bases and the J segment 4 bases; nucleotides outside the gene matches: 7. Germline V gives CDR1 LNHNV, CDR2 YYDKDF (reference sequence). The chain's CDR3 is CATSRDLPGQGAKNIQYF. As DNA, the CDR3 is TGTGCCACCAGCAGAGACCTCCCGGGACAGGGGGCTAAAAACATTCAGTACTTC.

This chain links TRBV4-3 with TRBJ1-2; D perhaps matches TRBD1 (5 bases). Trimming took 1 base from V and 4 from J, leaving 13 bases between them. Germline values: CDR1 LGHNA, CDR2 YSLEER. CDR3 length equals 15 residues. The CDR3 protein is CASSQVSGPSYGYTF. The CDR3 DNA reads TGCGCCAGCAGCCAAGTCTCAGGGCCGAGCTATGGCTACACCTTC.

The chain joins TRBV6-1 to TRBJ2-3; TRBD2 aligns across 13 bases. This CDR3 has 15 amino acids. The germline gives CDR1 MNHNS, CDR2 SASEGT. The trim removed 4 bases at V and 3 bases at J, leaving 1 base unmatched. CDR3 protein: CASSVTSGGTDTQYF. The CDR3 DNA sequence: TGTGCCAGCAGTGTGACTAGCGGGGGGACAGATACGCAGTATTTT.

On this clone itself: One end of the junction fails to match germline, which may point to a read error. The CDR3 is CASSIDSDNEQFF. As DNA, the CDR3 is TGTGCCAGCAGCATCGACTCCGACAATGAGCAGTTCTTC. The chain links TRBV11-3 to TRBJ2-1, with D uncertain. Germline V gives CDR1 SGHNT, CDR2 YENEEA. CDR3 length equals 13 residues.

This chain links TRBV5-1 with TRBJ2-5; 7 bases agree with TRBD2. The CDR3 sequence is 16 residues long. Germline assignment: CDR1 SGHRS and CDR2 YFSETQ. V shed 2 bases, J shed 5 bases, and the junction held 12 bases outside the gene matches. CDR3 sequence (DNA): TGCGCCAGCAGCTTCAGGTGGCGGGAGAAAGTGGAGACCCAGTACTTC. Encoded protein: CASSFRWREKVETQYF.

The rearrangement uses TRBV30 and TRBJ1-1, with 10 bases identical to TRBD1. Germline V lookup: CDR1 GTSNPN, CDR2 SVGIG (reference sequence). CDR3 length: 15 amino acids. Germline trimming cut 3 bases from V and 12 bases from J; bases unmatched to any gene: 16. CDR3 loop: CAWSTPTSTGGLTFF. CDR3 bases: TGTGCCTGGAGCACCCCAACTTCGACAGGGGGCCTGACTTTCTTT.

The chain couples TRBV19 to TRBJ1-6, with TRBD1 matching over 10 bases. The V and J ends lost 6 bases and 8 bases, in that order; junction bases with no gene match: 4. Germline V gene data show CDR1 as LNHDA and CDR2 as SQIVND (reference sequence). This CDR3 contains 14 residues. The CDR3 DNA is TGTGCCAGTAGACCGGGACAGGGGTATTCACCCCTCCACTTT. Its translation is CASRPGQGYSPLHF.

The sample holds a few counts of this clone. The V call is TRBV15, the J call TRBJ1-2; TRBD1 matches 7 bases. The V segment lost 4 bases and the J segment 8 bases; nucleotides outside the gene matches: 10. This CDR3 is 14 amino acids long. CDR1 is LNHNV, CDR2 YYDKDF, per germline (reference sequence). CDR3 region: CATSTRTTGSGYTF. CDR3 nucleotide sequence: TGTGCCACCAGCACCCGGACGACAGGGAGCGGCTACACCTTC.

A single count supports this clone. This chain uses TRBV16 with TRBJ1-1, with TRBD1 matching over 7 bases. V dropped 4 bases and J dropped 4; count of bases not matched to a gene: 9. Germline CDR1 and CDR2: KGHSY and FQNENV. This CDR3 comprises 15 residues. CDR3 bases: TGTGCCAGCAGCCCGATTTCCAGGGGGACCACTGAAGCTTTCTTT. Translation: CASSPISRGTTEAFF.

The rearrangement joins TRBV9 to TRBJ2-7, with 11 bases matching TRBD1. The CDR3 runs to 14 residues. CDR1 and CDR2 from the germline V gene are SGDLS and YYNGEE. V was clipped by 5 bases and J by 5 bases; unmatched bases: 6. CDR3 protein: CASRPGQGGHEQYF. CDR3 sequence (DNA): TGTGCCAGCAGACCGGGACAGGGGGGACACGAGCAGTACTTC.

The chain joins TRBV19 to TRBJ1-2, with unresolved D. Germline CDR1 is LNHDA and CDR2 is SQIVND (reference sequence). Between the trimmed V and J ends, which lost 5 bases and 6 bases, there was a span of 13 bases. The length of the CDR3 is 13 residues. Written as DNA, the CDR3 is TGTGCCAGTAGTGAGGCTCCTTTTAATGGCTACACCTTC. It specifies CASSEAPFNGYTF.

The V and J genes are TRBV25-1 and TRBJ1-6; a weak D match, TRBD1 (6 bases). The CDR3 totals 13 residues. V was shortened by 5 bases and J by 7 bases, with 9 bases between the two germline ends. From germline, CDR1 is MGHDK and CDR2 SYGVNS. The CDR3 nucleotides are TGTGCCAGCAGTACCAGGGGCAATTCACCCCTCCACTTT. This translates into CASSTRGNSPLHF.